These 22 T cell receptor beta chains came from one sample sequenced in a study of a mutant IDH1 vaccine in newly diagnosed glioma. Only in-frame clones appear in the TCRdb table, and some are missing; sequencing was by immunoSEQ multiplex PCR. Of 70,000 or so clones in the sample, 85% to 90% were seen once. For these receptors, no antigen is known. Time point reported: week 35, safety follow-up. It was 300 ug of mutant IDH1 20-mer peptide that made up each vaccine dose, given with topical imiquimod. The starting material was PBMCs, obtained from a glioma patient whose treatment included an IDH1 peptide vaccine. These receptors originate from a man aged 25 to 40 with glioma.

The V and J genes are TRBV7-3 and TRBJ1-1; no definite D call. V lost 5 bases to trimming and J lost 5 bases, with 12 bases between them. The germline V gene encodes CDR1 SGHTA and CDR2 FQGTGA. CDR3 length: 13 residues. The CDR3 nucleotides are TGTGCCAGCAGCCCCCAGGTGGGGACTGAAGCTTTCTTT. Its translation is CASSPQVGTEAFF.

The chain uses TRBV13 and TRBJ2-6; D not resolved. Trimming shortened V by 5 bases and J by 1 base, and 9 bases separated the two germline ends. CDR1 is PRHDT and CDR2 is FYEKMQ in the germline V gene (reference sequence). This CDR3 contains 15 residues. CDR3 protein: CASSQILSGANVLTF. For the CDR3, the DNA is TGTGCCAGCAGCCAAATTTTATCTGGGGCCAACGTCCTGACTTTC.

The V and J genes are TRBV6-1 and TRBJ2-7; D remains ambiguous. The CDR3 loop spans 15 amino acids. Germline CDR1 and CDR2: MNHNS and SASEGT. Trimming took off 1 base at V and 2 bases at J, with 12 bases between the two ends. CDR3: CASSEGDGRTYEQYF. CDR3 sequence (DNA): TGTGCCAGCAGTGAAGGTGACGGGCGAACCTACGAGCAGTACTTC.

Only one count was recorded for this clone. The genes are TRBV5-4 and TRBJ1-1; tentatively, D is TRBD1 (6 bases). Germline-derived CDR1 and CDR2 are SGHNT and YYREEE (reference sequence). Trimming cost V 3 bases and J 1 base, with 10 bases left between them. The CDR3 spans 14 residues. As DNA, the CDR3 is TGTGCCAGCAGCTCCCGGGACAAGAACACTGAAGCTTTCTTT. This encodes CASSSRDKNTEAFF.

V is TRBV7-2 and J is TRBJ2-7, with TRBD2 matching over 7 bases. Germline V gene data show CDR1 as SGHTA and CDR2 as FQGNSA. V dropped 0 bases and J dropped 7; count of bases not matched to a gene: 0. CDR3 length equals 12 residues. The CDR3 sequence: CASSLARGEQYF. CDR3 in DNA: TGTGCCAGCAGCTTAGCGCGGGGGGAGCAGTACTTC. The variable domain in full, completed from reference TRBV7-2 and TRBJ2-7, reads GAGVSQSPSNKVTEKGKDVELRCDPISGHTALYWYRQSLGQGLEFLIYFQGNSAPDKSGLPSDRFSAERTGGSVSTLTIQRTQQEDSAVYLCASSLARGEQYFGPGTRLTVT.

The CDR3 nucleotides are TGTGCCAGTAGTATCCAAAGCCGGGCAACTAATGAAAAACTGTTTTTT. Translated, it gives CASSIQSRATNEKLFF. The rearrangement links TRBV19 to TRBJ1-4, with no clear D. With 3 bases removed from V and 0 bases from J, the gap between germline ends came to 11 bases. CDR1 is LNHDA, CDR2 SQIVND, per germline (reference sequence). The CDR3 is 16 residues long. The full variable domain, completed using reference TRBV19 and TRBJ1-4, is DGGITQSPKYLFRKEGQNVTLSCEQNLNHDAMYWYRQDPGQGLRLIYYSQIVNDFQKGDIAEGYSVSREKKESFPLTVTSAQKNPTAFYLCASSIQSRATNEKLFFGSGTQLSVL.

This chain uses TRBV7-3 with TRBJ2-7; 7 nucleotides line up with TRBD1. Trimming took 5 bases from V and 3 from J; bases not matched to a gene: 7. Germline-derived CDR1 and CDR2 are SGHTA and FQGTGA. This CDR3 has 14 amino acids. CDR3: CASSLTTGHYEQYF. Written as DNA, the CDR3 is TGTGCCAGCAGCCTTACGACAGGGCACTACGAGCAGTACTTC.

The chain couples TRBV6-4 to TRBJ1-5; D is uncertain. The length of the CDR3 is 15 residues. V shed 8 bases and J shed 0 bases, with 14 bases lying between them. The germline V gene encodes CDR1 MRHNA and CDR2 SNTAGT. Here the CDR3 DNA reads TGTGCCAGCCTGAGTATAGACCTTAGCAATCAGCCCCAGCATTTT. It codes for CASLSIDLSNQPQHF.

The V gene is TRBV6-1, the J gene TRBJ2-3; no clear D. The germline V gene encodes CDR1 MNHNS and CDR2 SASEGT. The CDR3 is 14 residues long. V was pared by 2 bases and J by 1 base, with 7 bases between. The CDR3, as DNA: TGTGCCAGCAGTGAACTCTTCCGCACAGATACGCAGTATTTT. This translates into CASSELFRTDTQYF.

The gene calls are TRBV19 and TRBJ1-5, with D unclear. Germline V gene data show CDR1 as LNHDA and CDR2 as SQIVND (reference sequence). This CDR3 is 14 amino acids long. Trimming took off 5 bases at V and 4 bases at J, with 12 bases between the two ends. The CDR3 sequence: CASSPQHGNQPQHF. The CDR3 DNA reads TGTGCCAGTAGTCCCCAACACGGAAATCAGCCCCAGCATTTT.

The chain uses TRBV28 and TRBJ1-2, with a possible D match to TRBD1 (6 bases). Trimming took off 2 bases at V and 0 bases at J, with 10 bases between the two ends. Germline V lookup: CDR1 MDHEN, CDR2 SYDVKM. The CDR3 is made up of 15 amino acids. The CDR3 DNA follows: TGTGCCAGCAGTTTAGGGACATCTGCTAACTATGGCTACACCTTC. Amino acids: CASSLGTSANYGYTF.

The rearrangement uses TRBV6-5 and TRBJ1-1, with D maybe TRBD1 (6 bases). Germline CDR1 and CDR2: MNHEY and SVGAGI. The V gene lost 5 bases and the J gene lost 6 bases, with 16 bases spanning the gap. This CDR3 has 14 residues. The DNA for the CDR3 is TGTGCCAGCAGTAAAACAGGGAGGCTCGCTGAAGCTTTCTTT. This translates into CASSKTGRLAEAFF.

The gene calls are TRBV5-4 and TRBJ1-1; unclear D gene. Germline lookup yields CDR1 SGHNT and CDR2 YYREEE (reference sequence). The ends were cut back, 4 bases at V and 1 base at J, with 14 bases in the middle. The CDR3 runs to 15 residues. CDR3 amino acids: CASSPGRRQNTEAFF. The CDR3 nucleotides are TGTGCCAGCAGCCCGGGTCGGAGACAGAACACTGAAGCTTTCTTT. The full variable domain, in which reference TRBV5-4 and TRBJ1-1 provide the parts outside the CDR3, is ETGVTQSPTHLIKTRGQQVTLRCSSQSGHNTVSWYQQALGQGPQFIFQYYREEENGRGNFPPRFSGLQFPNYSSELNVNALELDDSALYLCASSPGRRQNTEAFFGQGTRLTVV.

In nucleotides, the CDR3 is TGTGCCAGCAGTGGTCGACAGGGTCACTCTGGAAACACCATATATTTT. This codes for CASSGRQGHSGNTIYF. V usage is TRBV25-1 and J usage is TRBJ1-3; TRBD1 aligns across 7 bases. The CDR3 consists of 16 residues. Germline loops: CDR1 MGHDK, CDR2 SYGVNS. J lost 0 bases, V lost 4 bases, and 6 bases had no gene match. Drawing the rest from reference TRBV25-1 and TRBJ1-3, the complete variable domain is EADIYQTPRYLVIGTGKKITLECSQTMGHDKMYWYQQDPGMELHLIHYSYGVNSTEKGDLSSESTVSRIRTEHFPLTLESARPSHTSQYLCASSGRQGHSGNTIYFGEGSWLTVV.

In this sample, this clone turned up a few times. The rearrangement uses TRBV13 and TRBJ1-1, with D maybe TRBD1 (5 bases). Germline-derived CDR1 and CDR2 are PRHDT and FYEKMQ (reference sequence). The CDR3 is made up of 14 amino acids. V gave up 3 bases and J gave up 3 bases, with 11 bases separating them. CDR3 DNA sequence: TGTGCCAGCAGCTTGGGGGGGAGTGACACTGAAGCTTTCTTT. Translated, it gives CASSLGGSDTEAFF.

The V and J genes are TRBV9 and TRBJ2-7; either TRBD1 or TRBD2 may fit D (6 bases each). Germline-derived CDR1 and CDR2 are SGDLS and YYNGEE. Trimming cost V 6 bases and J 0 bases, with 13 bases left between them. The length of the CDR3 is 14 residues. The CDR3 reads CASNRGPLSYEQYF. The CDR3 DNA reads TGTGCCAGCAATCGGGGGCCCCTCTCCTACGAGCAGTACTTC. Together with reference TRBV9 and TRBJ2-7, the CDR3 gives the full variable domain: DSGVTQTPKHLITATGQRVTLRCSPRSGDLSVYWYQQSLDQGLQFLIQYYNGEERAKGNILERFSAQQFPDLHSELNLSSLELGDSALYFCASNRGPLSYEQYFGPGTRLTVT.

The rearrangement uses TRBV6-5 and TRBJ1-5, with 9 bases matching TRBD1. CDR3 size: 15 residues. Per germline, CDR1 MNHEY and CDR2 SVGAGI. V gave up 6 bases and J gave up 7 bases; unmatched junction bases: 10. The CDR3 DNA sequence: TGTGCCAGCAGGCTCACAGGGGGCGGGTGGCAGCCCCAGCATTTT. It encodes CASRLTGGGWQPQHF.

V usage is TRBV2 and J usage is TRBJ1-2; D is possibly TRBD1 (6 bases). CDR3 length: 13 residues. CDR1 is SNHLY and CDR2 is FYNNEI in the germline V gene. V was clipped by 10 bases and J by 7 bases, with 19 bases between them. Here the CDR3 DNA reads TGTGCCACCAAAGTAGGGGGTTGGGGTGGCTACACCTTC. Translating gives CATKVGGWGGYTF.

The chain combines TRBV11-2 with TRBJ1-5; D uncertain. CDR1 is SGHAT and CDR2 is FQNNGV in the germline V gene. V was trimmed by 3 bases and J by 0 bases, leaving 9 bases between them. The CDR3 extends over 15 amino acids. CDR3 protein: CASSLAGYSNQPQHF. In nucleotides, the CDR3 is TGTGCCAGCAGCTTGGCCGGATATAGCAATCAGCCCCAGCATTTT.

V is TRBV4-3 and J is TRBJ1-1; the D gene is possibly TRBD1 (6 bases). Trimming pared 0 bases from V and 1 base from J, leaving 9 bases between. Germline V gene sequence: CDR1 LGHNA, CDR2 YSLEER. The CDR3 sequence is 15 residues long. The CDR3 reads CASSQETGRNTEAFF. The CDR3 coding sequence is TGCGCCAGCAGCCAAGAAACAGGGAGGAACACTGAAGCTTTCTTT.

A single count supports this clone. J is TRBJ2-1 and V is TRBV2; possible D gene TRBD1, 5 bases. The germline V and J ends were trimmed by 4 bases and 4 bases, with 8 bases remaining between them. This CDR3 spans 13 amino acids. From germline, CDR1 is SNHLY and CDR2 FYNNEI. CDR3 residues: CASSGDSYNEQFF. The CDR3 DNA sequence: TGTGCCAGCAGTGGAGACAGTTACAATGAGCAGTTCTTC. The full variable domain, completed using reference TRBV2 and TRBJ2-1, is EPEVTQTPSHQVTQMGQEVILRCVPISNHLYFYWYRQILGQKVEFLVSFYNNEISEKSEIFDDQFSVERPDGSNFTLKIRSTKLEDSAMYFCASSGDSYNEQFFGPGTRLTVL.

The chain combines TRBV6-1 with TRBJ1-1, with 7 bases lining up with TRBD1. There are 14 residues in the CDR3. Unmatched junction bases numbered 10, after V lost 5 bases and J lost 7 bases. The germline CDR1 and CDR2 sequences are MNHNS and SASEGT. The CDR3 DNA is TGTGCCAGCAGTCCATACGACAGGGTTGGTGAAGCTTTCTTT. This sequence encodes CASSPYDRVGEAFF.